These 13 T cell receptor beta chains were sequenced from one sample in a study of T cells in Graves' hyperthyroidism and ophthalmopathy. TCR beta CDR3 sequences were amplified from RNA transcripts. Carried out on the TCR CDR3, a first-round RT-PCR used the HTBI primer set. TCRdb itself ran the multiplex PCR reads through MiXCR, one entry per CDR3 protein. The sample contains some 350,000 distinct CDR3 sequences, 15% to 20% of which appear only once. Source material: blood. The receptors were sampled from a woman younger than 35 with Graves' hyperthyroidism.

This clonotype was observed at least ten times. The chain recombines TRBV15 with TRBJ1-5; the D gene is possibly TRBD1 (5 bases). Germline values: CDR1 LNHNV, CDR2 YYDKDF (reference sequence). This CDR3 has 14 amino acids. Trimming pared 4 bases from V and 5 bases from J, leaving 12 bases between. CDR3 sequence: CATSNTGTYQPQHF. CDR3 bases: TGTGCCACCAGCAATACCGGGACGTATCAGCCCCAGCATTTT. Drawing the rest from reference TRBV15 and TRBJ1-5, the complete variable domain is DAMVIQNPRYQVTQFGKPVTLSCSQTLNHNVMYWYQQKSSQAPKLLFHYYDKDFNNEADTPDNFQSRRPNTSFCFLDIRSPGLGDTAMYLCATSNTGTYQPQHFGDGTRLSIL.

This clonotype showed up just a few times. V usage is TRBV29-1 and J usage is TRBJ2-7, with 9 bases aligning to TRBD1. Trimming cost V 4 bases and J 5 bases; bases outside gene matches: 6. The germline V gene has CDR1 SQVTM and CDR2 ANQGSEA. This CDR3 comprises 13 residues. The CDR3 DNA follows: TGCAGCGTTGCCGGGACAGGGTACCACGAGCAGTACTTC. This codes for CSVAGTGYHEQYF.

The chain's CDR3 is CSASATSDPDEQYF. In DNA, the CDR3 is TGCAGTGCTAGTGCCACCTCCGACCCGGACGAGCAGTACTTC. The genes are TRBV20-1 and TRBJ2-7; D unclear. This CDR3 spans 14 amino acids. Trimming pared 3 bases from V and 5 bases from J, leaving 17 bases between. Germline-derived CDR1 and CDR2 are DFQATT and SNEGSKA (reference sequence).

This clonotype was counted between two and nine times. The V and J genes are TRBV5-1 and TRBJ2-7, with 11 nucleotides matching TRBD2. Unmatched junction bases numbered 8, after V lost 4 bases and J lost 5 bases. From germline, CDR1 is SGHRS and CDR2 YFSETQ. The CDR3 totals 15 residues. In DNA form, the CDR3 reads TGCGCCAGCAGCCACACGACTAGCGGGGTCGACGAGCAGTACTTC. This sequence encodes CASSHTTSGVDEQYF.

Details on this clonotype: This clone may be a read error of a much larger clone one base away. V usage is TRBV11-2 and J usage is TRBJ2-5; a weak D match, TRBD1 (5 bases). Germline loops: CDR1 SGHAT, CDR2 FQNNGV. The CDR3 is 14 amino acids. Written as DNA, the CDR3 is TGTGCCAGCAGTCGCCAAAGGGGTGAAGAGACCAAGTACTTC. Protein product: CASSRQRGEETKYF.

This clonotype was detected a few times. A much larger clone lies one base from this, so it may be a read error. V and J are TRBV20-1 and TRBJ2-7; 8 nucleotides agree with TRBD2. With 5 bases clipped from V and 2 bases from J, the junction kept 14 bases outside the gene matches. CDR1 is DFQATT, CDR2 SNEGSKA, per germline (reference sequence). CDR3 length: 16 residues. Here the CDR3 reads CSAAPLLAVTPYEQYF. The CDR3 DNA reads as TGCAGTGCTGCCCCCCTACTAGCGGTGACCCCCTACGAGCAGTACTTC.

This clonotype was found many times. The chain has TRBV12-3 or TRBV12-4 and TRBJ2-2; 10 nucleotides agree with TRBD2. The CDR3 extends over 18 amino acids. V trimming: 2 bases; J trimming: 7 bases; junction bases outside the gene matches: 13. The CDR3 reads CASSLPRLAGVVGGELFF. Written as DNA, the CDR3 is TGTGCCAGCAGTTTACCCCGCCTAGCGGGGGTAGTTGGCGGGGAGCTGTTTTTT.

With respect to this clonotype: One end of the junction varies from germline; a read error may be responsible. This chain uses TRBV18 with TRBJ2-2; D not certain. The CDR3 spans 12 residues. Per germline, CDR1 KGHSH and CDR2 LQKENI. CDR3 DNA: TGTACCAGCTCACCTTTGACCGGGGAGCTGTTTTTT. It yields the protein CTSSPLTGELFF.

This clonotype has a count of ten or more. CDR3 amino acids: CASSSGLSTGELFF. The DNA for the CDR3 is TGTGCCAGCAGCTCGGGACTATCCACCGGGGAGCTGTTTTTT. The rearrangement links TRBV7-3 to TRBJ2-2, with 7 bases lining up with TRBD2. This CDR3 is built from 14 residues. Trimming took 4 bases from V and 4 from J; bases not matched to a gene: 3. Germline V gives CDR1 SGHTA, CDR2 FQGTGA.

This clonotype was picked up a small number of times. The J gene is TRBJ1-5, the V gene TRBV11-1, with D unresolved. Germline V gene data show CDR1 as SGHAT and CDR2 as FQDESV (reference sequence). Trimming stripped 5 bases from V and 0 bases from J, with 23 bases between. There are 19 residues in the CDR3. The chain's CDR3 is CASSRRAPGTLGSNQPQHF. In DNA, the CDR3 is TGTGCCAGCAGCCGCAGAGCCCCTGGTACTCTCGGTAGCAATCAGCCCCAGCATTTT.

This chain links TRBV15 with TRBJ1-5; TRBD1 is a possible D gene (6 bases). The ends were cut back, 0 bases at V and 6 bases at J, with 15 bases in the middle. This CDR3 has 16 residues. Germline V gene sequence: CDR1 LNHNV, CDR2 YYDKDF (reference sequence). CDR3 in DNA: TGTGCCACCAGCAGAGATACTACGACAGGTTTTCAGCCCCAGCATTTT. Amino acid sequence: CATSRDTTTGFQPQHF.

There are many counts of this clonotype. This chain connects TRBV6-5 to TRBJ2-7; D unclear. The CDR3 has 14 amino acids. The V gene's germline CDR1 is MNHEY and CDR2 SVGAGI. Trimming removed 8 bases from V and 0 bases from J, with 14 bases in between. CDR3 coding DNA: TGTGCCAGCTCAACTATCTTCCCCTCCTACGAGCAGTACTTC. This gives the protein CASSTIFPSYEQYF.

To note about this clonotype: It may be a read error: a sequence one base away is much more abundant. No conserved phenylalanine or tryptophan is present at the end of the CDR3, so a read error is the likely explanation. The chain uses TRBV24-1 and TRBJ2-5; D is undetermined. Germline CDR1 is KGHDR and CDR2 is SFDVKD. The CDR3 loop spans 13 amino acids. Deletions cut 3 bases from V and 5 bases from J, with 9 bases between. CDR3 bases: TGTGCCACCAGTGATGGTTCACGGGAGACCCAGTACTCC. It yields the protein CATSDGSRETQYS.